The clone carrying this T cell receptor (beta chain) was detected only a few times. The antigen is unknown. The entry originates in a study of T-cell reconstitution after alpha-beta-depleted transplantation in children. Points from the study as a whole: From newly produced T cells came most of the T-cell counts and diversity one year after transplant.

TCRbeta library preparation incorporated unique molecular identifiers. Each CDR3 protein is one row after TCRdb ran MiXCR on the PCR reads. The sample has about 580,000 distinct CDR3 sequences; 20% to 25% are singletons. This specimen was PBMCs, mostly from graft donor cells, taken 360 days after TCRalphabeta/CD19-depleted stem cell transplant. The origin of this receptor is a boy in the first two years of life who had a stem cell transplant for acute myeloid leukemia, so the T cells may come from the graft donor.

The CDR3 bases are TGTGCCAGCAGTTACGAAGGGGACACCTTGAATAATTCACCCCTCCACTTT. Amino acid sequence: CASSYEGDTLNNSPLHF. The chain combines TRBV6-5 with TRBJ1-6; TRBD1 might be the D (6 bases). The V end was cut by 2 bases, the J end by 5 bases, with 16 bases between. The CDR3 spans 17 residues. The V gene's germline CDR1 is MNHEY and CDR2 SVGAGI.